Below, 30 T cell receptor beta chains from the same sample are listed, as sequenced in a study of T cell responses to AZD1222 COVID-19 vaccine. TCRdb's copy holds only in-frame clones and misses some; the assay was immunoSEQ multiplex PCR. Here the sample spans roughly 140,000 clones, around 86% being singletons. The sample in question was peripheral blood, obtained on day 0 of MenACWY control vaccination. Receptors originate from an adult in good health.

The V call is TRBV30, the J call TRBJ1-6, with 10 bases aligning to TRBD1. The V and J ends lost 5 bases and 8 bases, in that order; junction bases with no gene match: 6. From germline, CDR1 is GTSNPN and CDR2 SVGIG (reference sequence). The CDR3 totals 14 residues. CDR3: CAWGRDRGHSPLHF. The CDR3 nucleotides are TGTGCCTGGGGGAGGGACAGGGGCCATTCACCCCTCCACTTT.

The table lists this clone with a count of one. This rearrangement joins TRBV19 to TRBJ1-5, with TRBD1 matching over 7 bases. Trimming took 4 bases from V and 9 from J; bases not matched to a gene: 15. Germline assignment: CDR1 LNHDA and CDR2 SQIVND (reference sequence). This CDR3 contains 16 residues. The CDR3 protein is CASSKWGRGSPRPQHF. CDR3 bases: TGTGCCAGTAGTAAGTGGGGCAGGGGGTCGCCGCGGCCCCAGCATTTT.

The chain employs TRBV14 and TRBJ1-5; D may be TRBD1 (5 bases). The CDR3 is made up of 16 amino acids. In germline, CDR1 is SGHDN, CDR2 FVKESK. The V gene lost 0 bases and the J gene lost 4 bases, with 13 bases spanning the gap. In nucleotides, the CDR3 is TGTGCCAGCAGCCAAGAGATTTGCAGGGAGAATCAGCCCCAGCATTTT. This codes for CASSQEICRENQPQHF.

The CDR3 DNA is TGTGCCAGCAGCGTAGCCGGACGCAACACAGATACGCAGTATTTT. Translating gives CASSVAGRNTDTQYF. The chain uses TRBV9 and TRBJ2-3, with D uncertain. The CDR3 runs to 15 residues. The germline V gene encodes CDR1 SGDLS and CDR2 YYNGEE. Trimming pared 0 bases from V and 2 bases from J, leaving 10 bases between.

This chain joins TRBV5-1 and TRBJ2-1; D tentatively fits TRBD1 or TRBD2 (6 bases each). The germline V and J ends were trimmed by 0 bases and 2 bases, with 9 bases remaining between them. The germline gives CDR1 SGHRS, CDR2 YFSETQ. This CDR3 spans 15 amino acids. The CDR3 sequence: CASSLGGATYNEQFF. The DNA for the CDR3 is TGCGCCAGCAGCTTGGGGGGGGCCACCTACAATGAGCAGTTCTTC. Together with reference TRBV5-1 and TRBJ2-1, the CDR3 gives the full variable domain: KAGVTQTPRYLIKTRGQQVTLSCSPISGHRSVSWYQQTPGQGLQFLFEYFSETQRNKGNFPGRFSGRQFSNSRSEMNVSTLELGDSALYLCASSLGGATYNEQFFGPGTRLTVL.

The V call is TRBV6-2 or TRBV6-3, the J call TRBJ2-3; 10 positions agree with TRBD2. The V gene's germline CDR1 is MNHEY and CDR2 SVGEGT. This CDR3 is 15 amino acids long. With V trimmed by 5 bases and J by 1 base, 3 bases remained unmatched. CDR3 nucleotide sequence: TGTGCCAGCAGTCGTCTAGCGGGGGGCACAGATACGCAGTATTTT. Translated, it gives CASSRLAGGTDTQYF.

The CDR3 coding sequence is TGCGCCAGCAGCTCCATTCCTAGCGGGGGCACAGATACGCAGTATTTT. Residues: CASSSIPSGGTDTQYF. The chain has TRBV5-1 and TRBJ2-3, with 9 bases lining up with TRBD2. Unmatched junction bases numbered 6, after V lost 3 bases and J lost 1 base. This CDR3 comprises 16 residues. Per germline, CDR1 SGHRS and CDR2 YFSETQ.

The chain carries TRBV5-8 and TRBJ2-7; D call uncertain. The CDR3 contains 15 residues. V was clipped by 2 bases and J by 0 bases, with 12 bases between them. Germline CDR1 and CDR2: SGHTS and YDEGEE. The CDR3 DNA sequence: TGTGCCAGCAGCTTTAAAGCGTGGCTCTCCTACGAGCAGTACTTC. Its translation: CASSFKAWLSYEQYF.

V usage is TRBV5-1 and J usage is TRBJ2-5, with D perhaps matching TRBD2 (5 bases). The V end was cut by 5 bases, the J end by 4 bases, with 21 bases between. CDR1 is SGHRS, CDR2 YFSETQ, per germline. The CDR3 is 16 residues long. CDR3 amino acids: CASRDGVRTWGETQYF. CDR3 nucleotide sequence: TGCGCCAGCAGGGACGGTGTCAGGACTTGGGGAGAGACCCAGTACTTC.

The chain joins TRBV6-2 or TRBV6-3 to TRBJ1-3, with no clear D. Germline assignment: CDR1 MNHEY and CDR2 SVGEGT. Trimming took off 4 bases at V and 3 bases at J, with 13 bases between the two ends. The CDR3 loop spans 15 amino acids. The CDR3 nucleotides read TGTGCCAGCAGTTTAATCAGGACGTATGGAAACACCATATATTTT. Protein product: CASSLIRTYGNTIYF.

This chain uses TRBV3-1 (or the pseudogene TRBV3-2) with TRBJ1-6; D not certain. CDR3 size: 12 residues. Trimming removed 5 bases at V and 14 bases at J, with 13 bases between. Per the germline V gene, CDR1 is LGHDT and CDR2 is YNNKEL (reference sequence). The CDR3 region has the DNA TGTGCCAGCAGCTCCGAGGGTTCCACCCTCCACTTT. Translation gives CASSSEGSTLHF.

This clone was observed a single time. The chain carries TRBV6-1 and TRBJ1-2, with TRBD1 identical over 7 bases. The CDR3 extends over 16 amino acids. The germline CDR1 and CDR2 sequences are MNHNS and SASEGT. The V and J ends lost 0 bases and 4 bases, in that order; junction bases with no gene match: 8. This CDR3 is CASSEAGAGGGYGYTF. CDR3 nucleotides: TGTGCCAGCAGTGAAGCGGGCGCAGGGGGAGGCTATGGCTACACCTTC.

The rearrangement joins TRBV15 to TRBJ2-4; a weak D match, TRBD2 (5 bases). Per germline, CDR1 LNHNV and CDR2 YYDKDF (reference sequence). CDR3 length equals 12 residues. The V end was cut by 7 bases, the J end by 13 bases, with 17 bases between. CDR3 residues: CATTNSGRAQYF. The CDR3, as DNA: TGTGCCACCACGAACTCTGGGCGGGCACAGTACTTC.

The sample holds a few counts of this clone. The chain uses TRBV7-3 and TRBJ2-6; perhaps TRBD1 as D (5 bases). Germline V CDR1 and CDR2: SGHTA, FQGTGA. The CDR3 contains 15 residues. Trimming removed 5 bases from V and 2 bases from J, with 10 bases in between. The CDR3 spells CASSQKGAGANVLTF. Here the CDR3 DNA reads TGTGCCAGCAGCCAAAAAGGGGCTGGGGCCAACGTCCTGACTTTC. Based on the CDR3 plus reference TRBV7-3 and TRBJ2-6, the full variable domain is GAGVSQTPSNKVTEKGKYVELRCDPISGHTALYWYRQSLGQGPEFLIYFQGTGAADDSGLPNDRFFAVRPEGSVSTLKIQRTERGDSAVYLCASSQKGAGANVLTFGAGSRLTVL.

The rearrangement links TRBV4-2 to TRBJ2-3; D ambiguous. Germline loops: CDR1 LGHNA, CDR2 YNFKEQ. CDR3 length: 15 residues. V lost 1 base and J 0 bases, leaving 8 bases between the germline ends. The CDR3 loop is CASSQGQVSTDTQYF. In DNA, the CDR3 is TGTGCCAGCAGCCAAGGGCAGGTCAGCACAGATACGCAGTATTTT.

The V and J genes are TRBV4-1 and TRBJ2-3, with 7 bases lining up with TRBD2. The germline V gene encodes CDR1 MGHRA and CDR2 YSYEKL. With 5 bases clipped from V and 2 bases from J, the junction kept 10 bases outside the gene matches. The CDR3 spans 16 residues. CDR3 amino acids: CASSKGGGGITDTQYF. CDR3 sequence (DNA): TGCGCCAGCAGCAAAGGCGGCGGGGGAATCACAGATACGCAGTATTTT.

V and J are TRBV11-2 and TRBJ1-1; D unclear. CDR3 length: 14 amino acids. Trimming removed 3 bases from V and 0 bases from J, with 8 bases in between. Germline CDR1 reads SGHAT; CDR2 reads FQNNGV. The CDR3 bases are TGTGCCAGCAGCTTTCTGGGTATGAACACTGAAGCTTTCTTT. Amino acids: CASSFLGMNTEAFF.

This clone was observed a few times. The chain couples TRBV19 to TRBJ2-1; 11 bases map to TRBD2. V shed 5 bases, J shed 4 bases, and the junction held 7 bases outside the gene matches. The CDR3 covers 16 residues. CDR1 and CDR2 (germline): LNHDA, SQIVND (reference sequence). In DNA form, the CDR3 reads TGTGCCAGTAGTCCCTTCCTAGCGGGGGGTTACAATGAGCAGTTCTTC. Amino acids: CASSPFLAGGYNEQFF.

This chain joins TRBV6-5 and TRBJ2-2; no reliable D call. Germline CDR1 MNHEY, CDR2 SVGAGI. Trimming left V 5 bases short and J 7 bases short, with 17 bases between. This CDR3 region has 15 residues. CDR3 sequence: CASSPPVKAGGELFF. CDR3 DNA: TGTGCCAGCAGTCCCCCGGTCAAGGCAGGCGGGGAGCTGTTTTTT.

The chain recombines TRBV5-1 with TRBJ1-6; D is possibly TRBD1 (5 bases). The CDR3 is made up of 13 amino acids. V lost 5 bases, J lost 11 bases, and 14 bases lay in between. The germline gives CDR1 SGHRS, CDR2 YFSETQ. DNA for the CDR3: TGCGCCAGCAGTCTCGGTCAGGGTACACCCCTCCACTTT. The encoded protein is CASSLGQGTPLHF.

This chain uses TRBV2 with TRBJ2-7, with 11 nucleotides matching TRBD1. There are 15 residues in the CDR3. Germline CDR1 and CDR2: SNHLY and FYNNEI. V lost 6 bases to trimming and J lost 1 base; unmatched junction nucleotides: 5. The DNA of the CDR3 is TGTGCCAGCAGAAGGGACAGGGGGAATTCCTACGAGCAGTACTTC. This gives the protein CASRRDRGNSYEQYF.

CDR3 in DNA: TGTGCCAGCAGCCAAGGGGACACCGACCAAGAGACCCAGTACTTC. It specifies CASSQGDTDQETQYF. The V call is TRBV3-1 (or the pseudogene TRBV3-2), the J call TRBJ2-5; D is possibly TRBD1 (6 bases). CDR3 size: 15 residues. V gave up 1 base and J gave up 0 bases, with 9 bases separating them. Germline CDR1 LGHDT, CDR2 YNNKEL (reference sequence).

The V call is TRBV19, the J call TRBJ1-2, with 12 bases matching TRBD1. The CDR3 has 15 residues. Germline V gene sequence: CDR1 LNHDA, CDR2 SQIVND (reference sequence). With 3 bases clipped from V and 6 bases from J, the junction kept 5 bases outside the gene matches. Here the CDR3 reads CASSIMGTGGDGYTF. CDR3 in DNA: TGTGCCAGTAGTATCATGGGGACAGGGGGCGATGGCTACACCTTC.

The chain joins TRBV28 to TRBJ1-4, with 10 bases matching TRBD1. Looked up from germline, CDR1 is MDHEN and CDR2 is SYDVKM. Unmatched junction bases numbered 12, after V lost 6 bases and J lost 11 bases. CDR3 length: 15 amino acids. CDR3 DNA sequence: TGTGCCAGCAGCCCTCTTGACAGGGGGCGCGGGAAACTGTTTTTT. Amino acids: CASSPLDRGRGKLFF. The full variable domain, completed using reference TRBV28 and TRBJ1-4, is DVKVTQSSRYLVKRTGEKVFLECVQDMDHENMFWYRQDPGLGLRLIYFSYDVKMKEKGDIPEGYSVSREKKERFSLILESASTNQTSMYLCASSPLDRGRGKLFFGSGTQLSVL.

This clone was recorded once. The chain uses TRBV18 and TRBJ1-5; weak D call: TRBD1 (6 bases). Germline CDR1 KGHSH, CDR2 LQKENI. The V gene lost 4 bases and the J gene lost 5 bases, with 15 bases spanning the gap. The CDR3 runs 15 residues. CDR3 sequence reads: CASSRTGLYDQPQHF. CDR3 sequence (DNA): TGTGCCAGCTCACGAACAGGGTTGTACGATCAGCCCCAGCATTTT.

The chain joins TRBV18 to TRBJ1-5, with 7 positions matching TRBD1. This CDR3 has 14 residues. From germline, CDR1 is KGHSH and CDR2 LQKENI. J was trimmed by 4 bases and V by 3 bases; bases with no gene match: 3. For the CDR3, the DNA is TGTGCCAGCTCACCCCAGGGGGAGAATCAGCCCCAGCATTTT. Amino acid sequence: CASSPQGENQPQHF.

The chain has TRBV7-8 and TRBJ2-5; TRBD1 matches 8 bases. Germline assignment: CDR1 SGHVS and CDR2 FQNEAQ. The CDR3 is 13 amino acids. V lost 5 bases to trimming and J lost 4 bases; unmatched junction nucleotides: 3. CDR3 region: CASSLQGAETQYF. For the CDR3, the DNA is TGTGCCAGCAGCCTCCAGGGGGCAGAGACCCAGTACTTC.

The chain couples TRBV5-5 to TRBJ1-2; D remains unclear. The length of the CDR3 is 14 residues. Looked up from germline, CDR1 is SGHKS and CDR2 is YYEKEE (reference sequence). V was trimmed by 0 bases and J by 6 bases, leaving 12 bases between them. This CDR3 is CASSLGRQGNGYTF. The CDR3 nucleotides read TGTGCCAGCAGCTTGGGACGGCAAGGCAATGGCTACACCTTC.

This CDR3 is CASRSFVGDGYTF. CDR3 DNA: TGTGCCAGCAGGTCTTTTGTGGGGGATGGCTACACCTTC. This chain uses TRBV6-5 with TRBJ1-2, with a tentative D call TRBD1 (5 bases). Trimming pared 6 bases from V and 6 bases from J, leaving 14 bases between. This CDR3 contains 13 residues. Germline V gives CDR1 MNHEY, CDR2 SVGAGI.

The rearrangement links TRBV28 to TRBJ1-6, with TRBD1 matching 9 bases. Trimming at V came to 7 bases and at J to 10 bases, leaving 8 bases not matched to a gene. Germline V gene sequence: CDR1 MDHEN, CDR2 SYDVKM. CDR3 length equals 14 residues. CDR3 nucleotide sequence: TGTGCCAGCAAAATTAGACAGGGGGACTCACCCCTCCACTTT. Amino acids: CASKIRQGDSPLHF.